This TCR beta chain was identified during a study of T cell repertoires in cytomegalovirus infection. Study context: CMV epitopes used comprised recently identified HLA-C-restricted ones and well-studied HLA-B-restricted ones. Indicated by public TCR beta signatures were CMV infection and matching HLA type.

This clonotype was detected ten times or more. Its target is unknown. Study-wide results and caveats: Cumulative public TCR beta family frequency identified carriers of CMV plus the relevant HLA. It was HLA-C-restricted CMV-specific TCR beta clonotypes that dominated the response ex vivo.

One entry per CDR3 protein, called by TCRdb with MiXCR from the reads. The sample records 900,000 to 950,000 distinct CDR3 sequences, 30% to 40% being singletons. Germline V gives CDR1 MNHEY, CDR2 SVGEGT. Trimming removed 4 bases from V and 5 bases from J, with 9 bases in between. CDR3 size: 13 residues. The chain uses TRBV6-2 or TRBV6-3 and TRBJ2-1; TRBD2 might be the D (5 bases). Sequenced here: cultured CD8+ T cells from PBMCs, sampled from culture after CMV antigen stimulation. This receptor was taken from a human donor in good health (CMV status not recorded). Some clones in this sample may be carry-over from other donors' samples. The CDR3 region is CASSSRTDNEQFF. As DNA, the CDR3 is TGTGCCAGCAGTTCACGGACTGACAATGAGCAGTTCTTC.